These 22 T cell receptor beta chains were sequenced from one sample in a study of T cell responses to AZD1222 COVID-19 vaccine. The protocol was immunoSEQ multiplex PCR, while the TCRdb copy is restricted to in-frame clones and leaves out a portion. The sample shows over 85,000 clones, approximately 90% of them seen only once. This sample comprised peripheral blood, obtained on day 0 of AZD1222 vaccination. The receptors derive from an adult in good health.

A note on this clone: This specimen includes other DNA sequences encoding the same CDR3. The chain carries TRBV6-2 or TRBV6-3 and TRBJ2-7; 8 bases agree with TRBD1. The germline gives CDR1 MNHEY, CDR2 SVGEGT. The ends lost 2 bases at V and 6 bases at J; junction bases unmatched: 6. The CDR3 is made up of 14 amino acids. The CDR3 spells CASSYVDRGREQYF. In nucleotides, the CDR3 is TGTGCCAGCAGTTACGTAGACAGGGGACGCGAGCAGTACTTC.

The chain couples TRBV6-5 to TRBJ2-2; D is possibly TRBD2 (5 bases). From germline, CDR1 is MNHEY and CDR2 SVGAGI. The CDR3 loop spans 15 amino acids. V shed 6 bases and J shed 0 bases, with 11 bases lying between them. CDR3 nucleotides: TGTGCCAGCAGCGGCCGGCGGGCGAACACCGGGGAGCTGTTTTTT. Translated: CASSGRRANTGELFF.

This rearrangement joins TRBV7-9 to TRBJ2-5, with TRBD1 identical over 11 bases. This CDR3 spans 18 amino acids. J gave up 4 bases and V 5 bases, and 15 bases lay outside the gene matches. Germline CDR1 and CDR2: SEHNR and FQNEAQ (reference sequence). The CDR3 DNA follows: TGTGCCAGCAGCCGCAGGTTGGGACAGGGGGAGAAGGCAGAGACCCAGTACTTC. It yields the protein CASSRRLGQGEKAETQYF. Based on the CDR3 plus reference TRBV7-9 and TRBJ2-5, the full variable domain is DTGVSQNPRHKITKRGQNVTFRCDPISEHNRLYWYRQTLGQGPEFLTYFQNEAQLEKSRLLSDRFSAERPKGSFSTLEIQRTEQGDSAMYLCASSRRLGQGEKAETQYFGPGTRLLVL.

The chain couples TRBV28 to TRBJ2-1; 11 bases are shared with TRBD2. Germline V gives CDR1 MDHEN, CDR2 SYDVKM. The CDR3 is 18 residues long. V trimming: 5 bases; J trimming: 1 base; junction bases outside the gene matches: 10. CDR3 protein: CASSDVAGGPQSYNEQFF. The CDR3 coding sequence is TGTGCCAGCAGTGACGTAGCGGGAGGGCCTCAATCCTACAATGAGCAGTTCTTC.

The gene calls are TRBV15 and TRBJ2-3, with a possible D match to TRBD2 (5 bases). Germline loops: CDR1 LNHNV, CDR2 YYDKDF (reference sequence). The CDR3 has 16 residues. Trimming left V 8 bases short and J 0 bases short, with 18 bases between. DNA of the CDR3: TGTGCCACCCGGGCATCAGACTACCAAAGCACAGATACGCAGTATTTT. Its protein is CATRASDYQSTDTQYF.

CDR3 residues: CASGRDSCLPVYGYTF. DNA for the CDR3: TGTGCTAGTGGCCGGGACAGTTGTTTACCCGTTTATGGCTACACCTTC. The chain carries TRBV12-5 and TRBJ1-2; 7 bases are shared with TRBD1. The ends lost 6 bases at V and 5 bases at J; junction bases unmatched: 15. Germline CDR1 reads LGHNT; CDR2 reads FRNRAP. This CDR3 has 16 amino acids.

The V call is TRBV6-5, the J call TRBJ1-4; D gene unclear. Germline V gene data show CDR1 as MNHEY and CDR2 as SVGAGI. Trimming stripped 2 bases from V and 0 bases from J, with 10 bases between. The CDR3 is 16 residues long. In nucleotides, the CDR3 is TGTGCCAGCAGTTACCCCTTGTCCGCAACTAATGAAAAACTGTTTTTT. Encoded protein: CASSYPLSATNEKLFF.

This clone was seen just once. J is TRBJ2-1 and V is TRBV2; 7 bases are shared with TRBD1. This CDR3 is built from 15 residues. V dropped 6 bases and J dropped 12; count of bases not matched to a gene: 17. Looked up from germline, CDR1 is SNHLY and CDR2 is FYNNEI. The CDR3 loop reads CASRDGIQSGGRQFF. The CDR3 DNA follows: TGTGCCAGCAGAGACGGAATTCAATCAGGGGGACGGCAGTTCTTC.

The gene calls are TRBV5-6 and TRBJ2-7; 7 nucleotides agree with TRBD1. CDR3 length: 16 residues. The germline CDR1 and CDR2 sequences are SGHDT and YYEEEE. The ends lost 5 bases at V and 2 bases at J; junction bases unmatched: 13. The CDR3 DNA sequence: TGTGCCAGCAGGCAAAACAGGGGACGTACGACCTACGAGCAGTACTTC. This sequence encodes CASRQNRGRTTYEQYF.

The chain links TRBV19 to TRBJ1-5; the match to TRBD1 covers 9 bases. Germline V CDR1 and CDR2: LNHDA, SQIVND (reference sequence). After removal of 5 bases from V and 5 bases from J, the junction contained 4 bases not matched to a gene. The CDR3 is made up of 14 amino acids. CDR3 residues: CASSLGQGYQPQHF. The CDR3 DNA is TGTGCCAGTAGTTTAGGACAGGGGTATCAGCCCCAGCATTTT.

The CDR3 DNA sequence: TGTGCCAGCAGCCTCGGCCAGTTTGACTATGGCTACACCTTC. It yields the protein CASSLGQFDYGYTF. The V call is TRBV5-4, the J call TRBJ1-2; D is undetermined. This CDR3 region has 14 residues. Germline-derived CDR1 and CDR2 are SGHNT and YYREEE (reference sequence). The V end lost 4 bases, the J end lost 3 bases, and 13 bases lay between the germline ends. The complete variable domain, with remaining parts taken from reference TRBV5-4 and TRBJ1-2, reads ETGVTQSPTHLIKTRGQQVTLRCSSQSGHNTVSWYQQALGQGPQFIFQYYREEENGRGNFPPRFSGLQFPNYSSELNVNALELDDSALYLCASSLGQFDYGYTFGSGTRLTVV.

V gene TRBV7-2 combines with J gene TRBJ2-2; D not certain. V was pared by 2 bases and J by 6 bases, with 4 bases between. Per the germline V gene, CDR1 is SGHTA and CDR2 is FQGNSA. The CDR3 spans 12 residues. The CDR3: CASSLLAGELFF. The CDR3 DNA reads as TGTGCCAGCAGCTTATTGGCCGGGGAGCTGTTTTTT.

The rearrangement uses TRBV7-2 and TRBJ1-4; perhaps TRBD1 as D (6 bases). Trimming shortened V by 6 bases and J by 0 bases, and 11 bases separated the two germline ends. This CDR3 comprises 15 residues. Germline V lookup: CDR1 SGHTA, CDR2 FQGNSA. As DNA, the CDR3 is TGTGCCAGCAGTCCAGGGGCGGCAACTAATGAAAAACTGTTTTTT. Translation: CASSPGAATNEKLFF.

The chain couples TRBV7-6 to TRBJ2-1; D is perhaps TRBD1 (5 bases). Trimming shortened V by 1 base and J by 10 bases, and 8 bases separated the two germline ends. This CDR3 comprises 12 residues. The germline gives CDR1 SGHVS, CDR2 FNYEAQ. The CDR3: CASSLGGGEQFF. CDR3 bases: TGTGCCAGCAGCTTAGGGGGCGGAGAGCAGTTCTTC.

The chain links TRBV19 to TRBJ2-7; a weak D match, TRBD2 (5 bases). CDR1 is LNHDA, CDR2 SQIVND, per germline (reference sequence). This CDR3 has 13 amino acids. V lost 4 bases and J lost 7, with 14 bases in between. CDR3 protein: CASSNLPSGEQYF. The CDR3 bases are TGTGCCAGTAGTAATCTTCCCTCGGGGGAGCAGTACTTC.

V gene TRBV7-2 combines with J gene TRBJ2-5; D not certain. Trimming took off 4 bases at V and 10 bases at J, with 13 bases between the two ends. Germline loops: CDR1 SGHTA, CDR2 FQGNSA. This CDR3 spans 12 amino acids. The CDR3 here is CASSSPTDIQYF. The DNA for the CDR3 is TGTGCCAGCAGCTCACCTACTGATATCCAGTACTTC.

The CDR3 DNA reads as TGTGCCTGGAGCACCCCGGGACAGGGCAAGAGAAACACCATATATTTT. Protein: CAWSTPGQGKRNTIYF. The chain recombines TRBV30 with TRBJ1-3; 9 nucleotides match TRBD1. The J segment lost 5 bases and the V segment lost 3 bases, leaving 11 bases of the junction unmatched. The CDR3 is made up of 16 amino acids. CDR1 and CDR2 from the germline V gene are GTSNPN and SVGIG (reference sequence).

V usage is TRBV7-8 and J usage is TRBJ1-1; D is possibly TRBD1 (5 bases). The CDR3 loop spans 14 amino acids. Germline CDR1 SGHVS, CDR2 FQNEAQ. V was trimmed by 5 bases and J by 1 base, leaving 11 bases between them. CDR3 region: CASSRGTANTEAFF. In DNA, the CDR3 is TGTGCCAGCAGCCGGGGGACGGCGAACACTGAAGCTTTCTTT.

This clone was seen ten or more times. This CDR3 is also generated by other DNA sequences in the sample. The chain couples TRBV7-3 to TRBJ2-2; the match to TRBD2 covers 7 bases. The CDR3 spans 15 residues. Per the germline V gene, CDR1 is SGHTA and CDR2 is FQGTGA. Losses at the gene ends were 10 bases for V and 0 bases for J; bases not matched to a gene: 8. CDR3 nucleotides: TGTGCCACCCGTGGGGGGGTCGCGAACACCGGGGAGCTGTTTTTT. Protein sequence: CATRGGVANTGELFF.

The chain carries TRBV2 and TRBJ2-3, with D perhaps TRBD2 (7 bases). This CDR3 has 15 residues. V lost 10 bases and J 0 bases, leaving 17 bases between the germline ends. Germline loops: CDR1 SNHLY, CDR2 FYNNEI. The CDR3 reads CATQYGGPSTDTQYF. The CDR3 DNA sequence: TGTGCCACCCAGTACGGGGGGCCTAGCACAGATACGCAGTATTTT.

The chain employs TRBV19 and TRBJ2-1; either TRBD1 or TRBD2 may fit D (6 bases each). CDR1 is LNHDA and CDR2 is SQIVND in the germline V gene (reference sequence). CDR3 length equals 15 residues. The V end lost 6 bases, the J end lost 3 bases, and 15 bases lay between the germline ends. In DNA, the CDR3 is TGTGCCAGTAGGAGAGGGGGAGGACTCTACAATGAGCAGTTCTTC. Amino acids: CASRRGGGLYNEQFF. Full variable domain (remainder filled in from reference TRBV19 and TRBJ2-1): DGGITQSPKYLFRKEGQNVTLSCEQNLNHDAMYWYRQDPGQGLRLIYYSQIVNDFQKGDIAEGYSVSREKKESFPLTVTSAQKNPTAFYLCASRRGGGLYNEQFFGPGTRLTVL.

The rearrangement uses TRBV6-2 or TRBV6-3 and TRBJ1-5, with 7 positions matching TRBD1. The J segment lost 0 bases and the V segment lost 6 bases, leaving 11 bases of the junction unmatched. The CDR3 length is 17 residues. Germline CDR1 MNHEY, CDR2 SVGEGT. The CDR3 sequence is CASSRGTVKYSNQPQHF. CDR3 in DNA: TGTGCCAGCAGCCGAGGGACAGTAAAATATAGCAATCAGCCCCAGCATTTT.